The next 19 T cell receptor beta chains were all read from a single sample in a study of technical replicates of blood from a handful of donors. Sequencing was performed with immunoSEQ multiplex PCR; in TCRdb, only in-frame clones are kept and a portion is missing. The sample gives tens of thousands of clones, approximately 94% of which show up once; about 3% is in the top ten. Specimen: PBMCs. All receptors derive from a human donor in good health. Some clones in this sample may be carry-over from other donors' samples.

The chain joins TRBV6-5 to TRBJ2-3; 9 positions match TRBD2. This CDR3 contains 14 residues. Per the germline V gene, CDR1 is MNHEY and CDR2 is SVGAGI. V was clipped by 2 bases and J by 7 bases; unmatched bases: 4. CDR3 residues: CASSYVRGGYTQYF. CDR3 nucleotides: TGTGCCAGCAGTTACGTGCGGGGGGGGTATACGCAGTATTTT.

CDR3 residues: CASSPSGLYNEQFF. The CDR3 bases are TGTGCCAGCAGCCCAAGCGGGCTATACAATGAGCAGTTCTTC. This chain links TRBV7-2 with TRBJ2-1; D is perhaps TRBD2 (6 bases). V was cut by 5 bases and J by 4 bases, with 12 bases left in between. CDR3 length: 14 amino acids. The V gene's germline CDR1 is SGHTA and CDR2 FQGNSA. The full variable domain, completed using reference TRBV7-2 and TRBJ2-1, is GAGVSQSPSNKVTEKGKDVELRCDPISGHTALYWYRQSLGQGLEFLIYFQGNSAPDKSGLPSDRFSAERTGGSVSTLTIQRTQQEDSAVYLCASSPSGLYNEQFFGPGTRLTVL.

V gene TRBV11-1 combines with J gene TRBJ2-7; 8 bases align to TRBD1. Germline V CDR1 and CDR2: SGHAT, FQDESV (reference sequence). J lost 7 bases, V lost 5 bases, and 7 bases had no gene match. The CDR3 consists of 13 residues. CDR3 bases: TGTGCCAGCAGCCCAGACAGGGGTAGGGAGCAGTACTTC. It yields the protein CASSPDRGREQYF.

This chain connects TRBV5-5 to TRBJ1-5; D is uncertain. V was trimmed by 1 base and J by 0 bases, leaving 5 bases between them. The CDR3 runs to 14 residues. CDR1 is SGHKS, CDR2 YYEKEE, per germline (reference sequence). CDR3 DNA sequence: TGTGCCAGCAGCTTGCAGATTAGCAATCAGCCCCAGCATTTT. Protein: CASSLQISNQPQHF.

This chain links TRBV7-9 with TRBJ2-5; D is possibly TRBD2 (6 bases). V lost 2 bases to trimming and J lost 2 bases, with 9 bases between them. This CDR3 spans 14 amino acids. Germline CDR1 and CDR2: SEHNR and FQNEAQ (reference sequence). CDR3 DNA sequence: TGTGCCAGCAGCTTACGACTAGATCAAGAGACCCAGTACTTC. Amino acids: CASSLRLDQETQYF.

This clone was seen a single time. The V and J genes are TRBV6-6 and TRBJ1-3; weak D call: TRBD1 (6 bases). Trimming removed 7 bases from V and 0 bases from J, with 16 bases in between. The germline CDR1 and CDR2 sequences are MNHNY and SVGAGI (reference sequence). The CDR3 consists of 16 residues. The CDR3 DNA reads TGTGCCAGCACCATAAGGGGGGGGCACTCTGGAAACACCATATATTTT. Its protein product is CASTIRGGHSGNTIYF.

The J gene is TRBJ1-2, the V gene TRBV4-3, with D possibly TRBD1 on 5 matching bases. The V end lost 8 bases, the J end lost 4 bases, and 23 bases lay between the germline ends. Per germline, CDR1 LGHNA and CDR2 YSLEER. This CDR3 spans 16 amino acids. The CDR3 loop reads CASSPRFGQGVYGYTF. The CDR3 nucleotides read TGCGCCAGCTCCCCGAGATTTGGGCAGGGCGTCTATGGCTACACCTTC.

CDR3 region: CASSQDMGGQYNEQFF. Written as DNA, the CDR3 is TGCGCCAGCAGCCAAGATATGGGGGGACAGTACAATGAGCAGTTCTTC. The chain links TRBV4-3 to TRBJ2-1, with D possibly being TRBD1 (7 bases). The V end lost 0 bases, the J end lost 4 bases, and 13 bases lay between the germline ends. The germline CDR1 and CDR2 sequences are LGHNA and YSLEER. The length of the CDR3 is 16 residues.

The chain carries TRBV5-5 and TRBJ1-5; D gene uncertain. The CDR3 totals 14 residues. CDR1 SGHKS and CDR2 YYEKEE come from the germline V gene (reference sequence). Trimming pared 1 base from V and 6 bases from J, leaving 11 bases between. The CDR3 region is CASSLYVEGQPQHF. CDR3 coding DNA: TGTGCCAGCAGCTTGTACGTCGAGGGTCAGCCCCAGCATTTT.

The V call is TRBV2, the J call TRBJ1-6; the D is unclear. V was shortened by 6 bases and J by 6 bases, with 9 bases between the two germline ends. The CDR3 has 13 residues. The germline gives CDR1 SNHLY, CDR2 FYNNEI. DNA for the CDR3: TGTGCCAGCAGGGCAGATGTTAATTCACCCCTCCACTTT. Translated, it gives CASRADVNSPLHF.

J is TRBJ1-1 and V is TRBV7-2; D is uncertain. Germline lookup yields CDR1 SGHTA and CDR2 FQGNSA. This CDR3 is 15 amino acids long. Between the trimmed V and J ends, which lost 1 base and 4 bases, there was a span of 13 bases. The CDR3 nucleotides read TGTGCCAGCAGCTTAGGTGGACTCGGTGTCACTGAAGCTTTCTTT. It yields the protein CASSLGGLGVTEAFF.

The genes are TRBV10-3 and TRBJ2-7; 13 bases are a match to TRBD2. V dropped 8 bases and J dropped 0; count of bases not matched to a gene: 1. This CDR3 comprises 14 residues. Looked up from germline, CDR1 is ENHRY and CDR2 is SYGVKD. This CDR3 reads CAIGTSGISYEQYF. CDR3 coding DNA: TGTGCCATCGGGACTAGCGGGATCTCCTACGAGCAGTACTTC.

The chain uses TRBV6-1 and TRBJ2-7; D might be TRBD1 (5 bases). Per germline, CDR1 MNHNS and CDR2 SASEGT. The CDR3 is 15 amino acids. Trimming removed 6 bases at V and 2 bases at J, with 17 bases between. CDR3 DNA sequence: TGTGCCAGCAGAAAAGATCAGGACAAAGCCTACGAGCAGTACTTC. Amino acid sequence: CASRKDQDKAYEQYF.

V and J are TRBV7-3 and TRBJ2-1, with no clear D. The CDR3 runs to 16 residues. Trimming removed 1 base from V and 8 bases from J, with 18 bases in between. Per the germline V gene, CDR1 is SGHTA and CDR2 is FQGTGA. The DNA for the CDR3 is TGTGCCAGCAGCTTAATCTCCCCTACAGCTTCCCATGAGCAGTTCTTC. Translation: CASSLISPTASHEQFF.

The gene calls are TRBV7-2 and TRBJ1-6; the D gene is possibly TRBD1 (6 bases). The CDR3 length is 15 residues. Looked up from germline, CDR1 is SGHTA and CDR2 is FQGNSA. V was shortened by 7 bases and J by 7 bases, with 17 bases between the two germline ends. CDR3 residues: CASTPGGPRNSPLHF. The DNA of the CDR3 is TGTGCCAGCACCCCGGGGGGGCCGCGGAATTCACCCCTCCACTTT.

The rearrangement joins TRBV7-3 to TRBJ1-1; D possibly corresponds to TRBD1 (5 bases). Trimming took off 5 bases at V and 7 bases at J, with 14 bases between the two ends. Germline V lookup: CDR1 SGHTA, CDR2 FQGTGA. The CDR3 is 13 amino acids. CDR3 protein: CASSLQGGSEAFF. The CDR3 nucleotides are TGTGCCAGCAGCCTCCAGGGAGGGAGTGAAGCTTTCTTT.

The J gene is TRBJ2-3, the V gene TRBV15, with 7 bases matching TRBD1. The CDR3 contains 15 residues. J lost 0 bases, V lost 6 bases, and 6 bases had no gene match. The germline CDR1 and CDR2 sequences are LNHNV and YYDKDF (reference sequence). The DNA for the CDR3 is TGTGCCACCAGTGAGACCAGGGGGAGCACAGATACGCAGTATTTT. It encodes CATSETRGSTDTQYF.

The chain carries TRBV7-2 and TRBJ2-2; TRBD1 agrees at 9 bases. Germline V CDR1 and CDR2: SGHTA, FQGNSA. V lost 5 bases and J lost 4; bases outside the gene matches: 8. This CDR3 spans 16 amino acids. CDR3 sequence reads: CASSVTTGGSTGELFF. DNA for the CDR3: TGTGCCAGCAGCGTAACTACAGGGGGCAGCACCGGGGAGCTGTTTTTT.

The CDR3 reads CASSVDSGGVDTQYF. The DNA of the CDR3 is TGTGCCAGCAGCGTAGATAGCGGGGGGGTAGATACGCAGTATTTT. The V and J genes are TRBV9 and TRBJ2-3; 11 nucleotides match TRBD2. The CDR3 runs to 15 residues. The ends lost 0 bases at V and 5 bases at J; junction bases unmatched: 2. CDR1 is SGDLS, CDR2 YYNGEE, per germline.